This T cell receptor beta chain originates from a study of graft-versus-host responses after intestinal transplantation. The study, taken as a whole, reports: Graft-versus-host to host-versus-graft clonal ratios in allografts were high in patients with graft-donor T cell macrochimerism.

Germline loops: CDR1 WNHNN, CDR2 SYGVQD (reference sequence). The J segment lost 7 bases and the V segment lost 1 base, leaving 1 base of the junction unmatched. The CDR3 has 14 residues. Produced via immunoSEQ multiplex PCR; TCRdb's table is partial and in-frame only. The profile shows 40,000 or so clones, 85% to 95% of them singletons. This clone was seen more than once but under ten times. The antigen is not known. The genes are TRBV10-1 and TRBJ2-1, with 10 positions matching TRBD2. Specimen: PBMCs, collected 734 days after intestinal transplantation. This receptor was taken from a human patient who received an intestinal transplant, so some T cells may come from the graft donor. The CDR3 region is CASSEWTSGNEQFF. The CDR3 DNA reads TGCGCCAGCAGTGAGTGGACTAGCGGAAATGAGCAGTTCTTC.